This note documents a single T cell receptor (beta chain) sequence. No antigen is known for it. Per-base quality was not reported, and no clone a single base away is much larger than it. The donors were included in the validation cohort of 90 to 150 subjects, a group kept apart from the roughly 670-subject first cohort. These data belong to a study of cytomegalovirus exposure and HLA in healthy donors (dated by TCRdb to the late 2010s). For the study in its entirety: According to a later analysis, one platform produced both the 100 to 150 validation repertoires and the 700 or so repertoires of the first cohort. High-throughput TCR immunosequencing, statistical association of individual TCRs with disease status, and machine learning were combined to predict cytomegalovirus infection status. A separate validation cohort of roughly 130 different subjects was used in addition to the approximately 640-subject first cohort. The aim of the study was to test whether cataloging public T cell receptors could identify signatures of past pathogen exposure.

Library creation used the immunoSEQ multiplex PCR assay. As for the authors' bioinformatics: A statistical classification framework was built to diagnose cytomegalovirus status from the catalog of TCR beta chain sequences. TCRdb took over this immuneACCESS table, retaining in-frame rearrangements with V and J assigned. Such tables are incomplete; in checked studies, under half of the missing clones stem from an unresolved V gene, and the remainder is unexplained. The DNA was the basis for D and trimming; V, J and clone size are from that table. The sample has fewer than 400,000 clones on record, 88% of them singletons. Jointly, the top ten make up roughly 0.96% of the sample. The germline V gene (reference sequence) yields GTSNPN for CDR1 and SVGIG for CDR2. V is pruned by 1 base and J by 6 bases, leaving 6 bases of the junction without a gene match. From the cysteine up to the phenylalanine, the CDR3 has a length of 15 residues. The DNA shown is the 45-base CDR3, in frame from base 1.

Overall study outcomes, separate from this receptor: A later analysis lacked HLA typing for the validation cohort, so it scored co-occurrence in that cohort across all 130 or so repertoires. The study listed over 150 TCR beta chains as associated with cytomegalovirus. Three of the identified cytomegalovirus-associated TCR beta chains were confirmed in vitro to be specific for cytomegalovirus antigens. The authors suggested that the approach could potentially be generalized to other disease states and immunological phenotypes. In a later analysis, TCRs clustered in the first cohort were found to also tend to co-occur in the approximately 120 validation repertoires, with approximately 94% of cluster scores above 0. In both the original and validation cohorts, the classifier was reported to diagnose cytomegalovirus status with high specificity and sensitivity. While some public TCRs were present in many individuals, most TCR sequences turned up only very rarely across donors.

Here the chain combines TRBV30 and TRBJ2-4, and TRBD2 aligns with 10 junction nucleotides. The sequencing sample was made of PBMCs. The receptor's source is a man aged 25 to 45 in good health and CMV-seronegative. For the CDR3, the sequence is CAWSGTSGGRNIQYF. The bases read TGTGCCTGGAGTGGGACTAGCGGTGGTAGAAACATTCAGTACTTC. The entire variable domain, with the stretches around the CDR3 drawn from the reference TRBV30 and TRBJ2-4 proteins, is SQTIHQWPATLVQPVGSPLSLECTVEGTSNPNLYWYRQAAGRGLQLLFYSVGIGQISSEVPQNLSASRPQDRQFILSSKKLLLSDSGFYLCAWSGTSGGRNIQYFGAGTRLSVL.